There are a few counts of the clone carrying this T cell receptor (beta chain). Its matching antigen is unknown. The source of the sample is a study of identical twins. Notes on the study in general: Conclusions were drawn cross-sectionally by statistical analysis, without following the same donors. Weaker excess twin sharing was observed in beta out-of-frame sequences.

cDNA carried unique molecular identifiers, and a universal primer site was added by template switching. TCRdb passed the 5' RACE reads through MiXCR, listing each CDR3 protein once. This sample has roughly 260,000 distinct CDR3 sequences, with over 11% found just once. This TCR was recovered from a woman younger than 35 in good health. The sample comprised memory (CD45RO+) T cells sorted from blood.

Written as DNA, the CDR3 is TGTGCCAGCAGCTCTAGGGGGGCGCAGTATTTT. Its protein product is CASSSRGAQYF. The chain joins TRBV5-6 to TRBJ2-3; D may match TRBD1 or TRBD2 (6 bases each). The germline V and J ends were trimmed by 3 bases and 10 bases, with 9 bases remaining between them. The V gene's germline CDR1 is SGHDT and CDR2 YYEEEE. The CDR3 covers 11 residues.